The rows below give T cell receptor beta chains drawn from one sample of a study of T cell responses to AZD1222 COVID-19 vaccine. TCRdb's table, derived via immunoSEQ multiplex PCR, lists solely in-frame clones and lacks some. Among approximately 67,000 clones listed, 75% to 90% were seen once. Sequenced here: peripheral blood, sampled on day 0 of AZD1222 vaccination. The receptors were sampled from an adult in good health. Each CDR3 is given with its conserved first and last residue. Fields, in order: clone size, J gene, V gene, D gene, CDR3 protein, CDR3 DNA. D genes are given only for firm matches. The listing skips clone size in some rows; elsewhere it reads once, few, many or a size class.

once,TRBJ2-1,TRBV15,NA,CATSRDPLAEQFF,TGTGCCACCAGCAGAGATCCCCTAGCGGAGCAGTTCTTC
once,TRBJ1-1,TRBV10-3,NA,CAISGLGEYTEAFF,TGTGCCATCAGTGGTCTTGGGGAGTACACTGAAGCTTTCTTT
NA,TRBJ2-5,TRBV7-9,TRBD2,CASSPPSGGFGTQYF,TGTGCCAGCAGCCCCCCGAGCGGGGGATTTGGGACCCAGTACTTC
NA,TRBJ2-3,TRBV10-3,TRBD2,CATKSGGLSTDTQYF,TGTGCCACTAAGAGCGGGGGGCTCAGCACAGATACGCAGTATTTT
NA,TRBJ1-2,TRBV12-3/TRBV12-4,TRBD1,CASSLEGQGVWTF,TGTGCCAGCAGTTTAGAGGGACAGGGGGTGTGGACCTTC
NA,TRBJ2-1,TRBV27,TRBD2,CASSYLAGGYNEQFF,TGTGCCAGCAGTTACCTAGCGGGGGGTTACAATGAGCAGTTCTTC
NA,TRBJ2-5,TRBV4-2,NA,CASSQGGRGETQYF,TGTGCCAGCAGCCAAGGTGGACGAGGAGAGACCCAGTACTTC
few,TRBJ2-5,TRBV2,NA,CASGREETQYF,TGTGCCAGCGGCAGGGAAGAGACCCAGTACTTC
NA,TRBJ1-5,TRBV2,TRBD1,CASRSLDRAGQPQHF,TGTGCCAGCAGAAGCTTAGACAGGGCAGGGCAGCCCCAGCATTTT
NA,TRBJ1-4,TRBV7-9,NA,CASSDGGLGEKLFF,TGTGCCAGCAGCGACGGGGGCTTGGGGGAAAAACTGTTTTTT
NA,TRBJ2-1,TRBV28,NA,CASSLLPQVNYNEQFF,TGTGCCAGCAGTTTATTGCCACAGGTCAACTACAATGAGCAGTTCTTC
once,TRBJ1-5,TRBV7-8,NA,CASSFNPGVGNQPQHF,TGTGCCAGCAGCTTTAATCCCGGGGTGGGCAATCAGCCCCAGCATTTT
NA,TRBJ1-1,TRBV5-1,TRBD1,CASSQQGIRTEAFF,TGCGCCAGCAGCCAACAGGGGATTAGGACTGAAGCTTTCTTT
NA,TRBJ1-1,TRBV19,NA,CASSSGPMNTEAFF,TGTGCCAGTAGTTCAGGACCCATGAACACTGAAGCTTTCTTT
NA,TRBJ1-2,TRBV7-9,NA,CASSLRDKYGYTF,TGTGCCAGCAGCTTAAGGGACAAATATGGCTACACCTTC
NA,TRBJ2-7,TRBV7-2,TRBD2,CASSLTGLAGSSYEQYF,TGTGCCAGCAGCTTAACCGGACTAGCGGGGTCCTCCTACGAGCAGTACTTC
NA,TRBJ1-5,TRBV5-8,TRBD1,CASSFNRGQLNQPQHF,TGTGCCAGCAGTTTTAACAGGGGGCAGCTTAATCAGCCCCAGCATTTT
NA,TRBJ1-1,TRBV25-1,NA,CASSGSGLSTEAFF,TGTGCCAGCAGTGGGTCGGGATTGAGCACTGAAGCTTTCTTT
NA,TRBJ2-5,TRBV2,TRBD1,CASVRQGETQYF,TGTGCCAGCGTCCGACAGGGCGAGACCCAGTACTTC
NA,TRBJ1-1,TRBV11-2,TRBD1,CASTFVGTGLNTEAFF,TGTGCCAGCACCTTTGTGGGGACAGGCCTTAACACTGAAGCTTTCTTT
NA,TRBJ2-7,TRBV19,TRBD1,CASSFGQGYEQYF,TGTGCCAGTAGTTTCGGACAGGGTTACGAGCAGTACTTC
NA,TRBJ2-7,TRBV25-1,NA,CASTKDYPSYEQYF,TGTGCCAGCACCAAGGACTATCCTTCCTACGAGCAGTACTTC
NA,TRBJ2-2,TRBV10-3,TRBD2,CAIGGPGLAGVTGELFF,TGTGCCATCGGGGGTCCCGGACTAGCGGGGGTCACCGGGGAGCTGTTTTTT
NA,TRBJ1-5,TRBV6-1,NA,CASSEQEQSNQPQHF,TGTGCCAGCAGTGAACAGGAACAGAGCAATCAGCCCCAGCATTTT
few,TRBJ2-7,TRBV28,TRBD2,CASSFLAGAHEQYF,TGTGCCAGCAGTTTTTTAGCGGGAGCACACGAGCAGTACTTC
NA,TRBJ2-7,TRBV30,NA,CAWSKTYEQYF,TGTGCCTGGAGTAAGACCTACGAGCAGTACTTC
once,TRBJ1-5,TRBV7-2,NA,CASSLVPNSNQPQHF,TGTGCCAGCAGCTTAGTCCCAAATAGCAATCAGCCCCAGCATTTT
NA,TRBJ1-4,TRBV27,NA,CASSLNLATNEKLFF,TGTGCCAGCAGTTTGAATTTGGCAACTAATGAAAAACTGTTTTTT
NA,TRBJ2-2,TRBV7-9,TRBD1,CASSLNRGDTGELFF,TGTGCCAGCAGCCTAAACAGGGGTGACACCGGGGAGCTGTTTTTT
NA,TRBJ2-3,TRBV30,TRBD2,CAWGLAGGITDTQYF,TGTGCCTGGGGTCTAGCGGGAGGGATCACAGATACGCAGTATTTT
NA,TRBJ1-4,TRBV30,NA,CAWRSGSATNEKLFF,TGTGCCTGGAGGTCTGGTTCGGCGACTAATGAAAAACTGTTTTTT
NA,TRBJ2-1,TRBV6-2/TRBV6-3,TRBD2,CASSSGLAGSEQFF,TGTGCCAGCAGTTCTGGACTAGCGGGAAGTGAGCAGTTCTTC
NA,TRBJ2-5,TRBV29-1,NA,CSVEDTGRETQYF,TGCAGCGTTGAAGATACAGGGAGGGAGACCCAGTACTTC
once,TRBJ2-1,TRBV7-9,TRBD2,CASSLEAGVRYNEQFF,TGTGCCAGCAGCTTAGAGGCGGGGGTGCGATACAATGAGCAGTTCTTC
once,TRBJ2-3,TRBV7-2,TRBD2,CASTPYPGLAGDGDTQYF,TGTGCCAGCACCCCCTATCCGGGACTAGCGGGAGATGGGGATACGCAGTATTTT
NA,TRBJ2-1,TRBV18,TRBD2,CASSPRLAGGYEQFF,TGTGCCAGCTCACCACGTCTAGCGGGAGGATATGAGCAGTTCTTC
NA,TRBJ1-1,TRBV14,NA,CASSRNMNTEAFF,TGTGCCAGCAGCCGGAACATGAACACTGAAGCTTTCTTT
NA,TRBJ1-1,TRBV27,NA,CASSLSPGYEAFF,TGTGCCAGCAGTTTATCGCCCGGGTATGAAGCTTTCTTT
once,TRBJ2-3,TRBV28,NA,CASSFLSGTDTQYF,TGTGCCAGCAGCTTCCTCTCAGGCACAGATACGCAGTATTTT
NA,TRBJ1-2,TRBV24-1,NA,CATSDRDTRPYGYTF,TGTGCCACCAGTGACCGGGACACCCGCCCCTATGGCTACACCTTC
NA,TRBJ1-2,TRBV5-1,TRBD1,CASSLSGGRYGYTF,TGCGCCAGCAGCTTGTCAGGGGGTCGCTATGGCTACACCTTC
NA,TRBJ2-4,TRBV5-6,TRBD1,CASSSMGQVGLAKNIQYF,TGTGCCAGCAGCTCTATGGGACAGGTAGGGCTAGCCAAAAACATTCAGTACTTC
once,TRBJ2-1,TRBV6-5,NA,CASRPNFRAANEQFF,TGTGCCAGCAGACCCAACTTCAGAGCGGCCAATGAGCAGTTCTTC
once,TRBJ1-4,TRBV29-1,NA,CSVAEGHRNEKLFF,TGCAGCGTTGCCGAGGGACATCGAAATGAAAAACTGTTTTTT
NA,TRBJ1-2,TRBV6-5,NA,CASSYDYGYTF,TGTGCCAGCAGTTACGACTATGGCTACACCTTC
NA,TRBJ1-2,TRBV7-9,TRBD1,CASSLGGTVDYGYTF,TGTGCCAGCAGCTTAGGAGGGACAGTGGACTATGGCTACACCTTC
NA,TRBJ1-2,TRBV6-5,NA,CASRVSRDHGYTF,TGTGCCAGCAGGGTCAGCAGAGATCATGGCTACACCTTC
NA,TRBJ1-1,TRBV11-2,TRBD1,CASSNPYRGRTEAFF,TGTGCCAGCAGCAACCCCTACAGGGGGCGAACTGAAGCTTTCTTT
NA,TRBJ1-4,TRBV9,NA,CASSRRSERVGEKLFF,TGTGCCAGCAGCCGTAGAAGCGAGAGGGTTGGGGAAAAACTGTTTTTT
NA,TRBJ1-5,TRBV30,NA,CAWSVDTDQPQHF,TGTGCCTGGAGTGTCGACACAGATCAGCCCCAGCATTTT
once,TRBJ2-5,TRBV24-1,NA,CATSDSGPKETQYF,TGTGCCACCAGTGATTCGGGGCCAAAGGAGACCCAGTACTTC
few,TRBJ1-1,TRBV6-5,NA,CASSLTVNTEAFF,TGTGCCAGCAGCCTGACAGTGAACACTGAAGCTTTCTTT
NA,TRBJ2-1,TRBV6-5,NA,CASSYGVSYNEQFF,TGTGCCAGCAGTTATGGGGTATCCTACAATGAGCAGTTCTTC
NA,TRBJ2-3,TRBV28,NA,CASSPGRGPTDTQYF,TGTGCCAGCAGTCCCGGGCGGGGGCCCACAGATACGCAGTATTTT
NA,TRBJ1-1,TRBV6-5,NA,CASSSQGTEAFF,TGTGCCAGCAGTTCCCAGGGAACTGAAGCTTTCTTT